This is a list of T cell receptor beta chains from one sample in a study of tumor-infiltrating lymphocytes in primary liver carcinoma. In TCRdb, the multiplex PCR reads were re-called with MiXCR into one record per CDR3 protein. The sample includes roughly 190,000 distinct CDR3 sequences, approximately 86% seen only once; the top ten take roughly 18%. Sequencing was carried out using tumor tissue from primary liver carcinoma. The receptor source for this set is a man aged 35 to 55 with primary liver carcinoma and hepatitis B virus infection. The conserved cysteine and the conserved F or W are not part of the CDR3 here. Clone size appears in some rows only: once, few, many, or a class for an expanded clone.

V gene | clone size | CDR3 length | CDR3 protein
TRBV29-1 | NA | 13 | SVRPAGGLYNEQF
TRBV18 | NA | 11 | ASSMGYIYEQY
TRBV28 | NA | 14 | ASNPGPAGGGETQY
TRBV2 | few | 14 | ASSRSSGSGEETQY
TRBV5-6 | once | 12 | ASSDVAGVFERY
TRBV6-2/TRBV6-3 | NA | 15 | TSSEWTSGRTEITQY
TRBV24-1 | NA | 13 | ATSPIWTNTRELF
TRBV12-3/TRBV12-4 | NA | 16 | TNSFPTGGLANAGELF
TRBV4-3 | NA | 14 | ASSQERWNRFYEQY
TRBV28 | NA | 13 | VSSRRTENTGELF
TRBV11-2 | NA | 13 | ASSPRLAPGVTQY
TRBV4-3 | NA | 13 | ASSHRGQGDETHY
TRBV4-1 | NA | 14 | ASSQNTGLAGETQY
TRBV29-1 | NA | 10 | SVADASGELF
TRBV11-3 | NA | 13 | ASTLSSGTRYEQY
TRBV6-1 | NA | 11 | ANTYKGNTEPF
TRBV29-1 | NA | 11 | NIKPDGNTEAF
TRBV5-6 | NA | 15 | ASSSNLQGPGYNEQF
TRBV6-1 | NA | 13 | ATGWDTKNTGALF
TRBV4-2 | NA | 17 | ASSPTSTSSGMYTDTRY